What follows is one TCR beta chain and its context. CDR3 length equals 15 residues. In germline, CDR1 is MNHEY, CDR2 SMNVEV (reference sequence). V lost 3 bases to trimming and J lost 4 bases; unmatched junction nucleotides: 8. This sample stems from a study of cytomegalovirus exposure and HLA in healthy donors. Vbeta (60) and Jbeta (13) primers were used in the PCR. Sequencing used immunoSEQ multiplex PCR; TCRdb keeps in-frame clones, though not all of them. This sample has approximately 170,000 clones; more than 65% occur once, and the top ten carry 1% to 1.5%. The receptor was isolated from a man aged 45-65 years in good health and CMV-seropositive. The sequencing input was PBMCs. This rearrangement joins TRBV27 to TRBJ1-2; TRBD1 matches at 7 bases. The CDR3 nucleotides are TGTGCCAGCAGTTTCGGACAGGAAATACTCTATGGCTACACCTTC. This translates into CASSFGQEILYGYTF.